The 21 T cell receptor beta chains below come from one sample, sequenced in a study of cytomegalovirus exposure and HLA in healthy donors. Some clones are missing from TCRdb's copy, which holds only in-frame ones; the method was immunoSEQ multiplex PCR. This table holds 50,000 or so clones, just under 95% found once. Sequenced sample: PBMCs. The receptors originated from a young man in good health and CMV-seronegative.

The CDR3 nucleotides are TGTGCCAGCAGTGCCAGCGGTAGCTCCTACAATGAGCAGTTCTTC. Translating gives CASSASGSSYNEQFF. The V gene is TRBV6-1, the J gene TRBJ2-1; D is possibly TRBD2 (5 bases). The CDR3 runs 15 residues. Germline CDR1 is MNHNS and CDR2 is SASEGT. The germline V and J ends were trimmed by 4 bases and 0 bases, with 10 bases remaining between them.

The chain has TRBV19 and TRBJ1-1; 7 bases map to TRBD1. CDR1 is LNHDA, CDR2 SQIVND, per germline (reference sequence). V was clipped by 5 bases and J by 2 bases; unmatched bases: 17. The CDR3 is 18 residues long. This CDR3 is CASSPRKGDRTVNTEAFF. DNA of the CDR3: TGTGCCAGTAGTCCTCGAAAGGGGGACAGAACCGTAAACACTGAAGCTTTCTTT.

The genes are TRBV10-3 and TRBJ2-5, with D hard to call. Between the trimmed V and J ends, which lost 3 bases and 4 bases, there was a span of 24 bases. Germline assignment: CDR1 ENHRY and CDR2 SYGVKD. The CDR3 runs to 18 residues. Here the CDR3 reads CAISDTRLTVVLRETQYF. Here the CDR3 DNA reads TGTGCCATCAGTGATACAAGACTCACGGTTGTGCTAAGAGAGACCCAGTACTTC.

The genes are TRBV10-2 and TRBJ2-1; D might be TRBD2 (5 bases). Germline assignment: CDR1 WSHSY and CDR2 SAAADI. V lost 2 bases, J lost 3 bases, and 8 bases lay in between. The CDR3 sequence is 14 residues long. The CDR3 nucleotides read TGCGCCAGCAGTGAGGGGGAGATCTACAATGAGCAGTTCTTC. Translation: CASSEGEIYNEQFF.

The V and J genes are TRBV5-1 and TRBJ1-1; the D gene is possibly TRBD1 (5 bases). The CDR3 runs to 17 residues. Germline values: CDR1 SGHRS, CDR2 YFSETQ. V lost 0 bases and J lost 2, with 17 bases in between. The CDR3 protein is CASSLGFSTATNTEAFF. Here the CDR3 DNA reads TGCGCCAGCAGCTTGGGATTTTCGACAGCCACTAACACTGAAGCTTTCTTT.

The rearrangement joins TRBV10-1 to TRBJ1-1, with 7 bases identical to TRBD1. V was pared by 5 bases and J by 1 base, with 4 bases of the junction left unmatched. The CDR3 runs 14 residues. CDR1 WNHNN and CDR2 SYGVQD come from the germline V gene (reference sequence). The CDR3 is CASSWDRQNTEAFF. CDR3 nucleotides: TGCGCCAGCAGTTGGGACAGACAGAACACTGAAGCTTTCTTT.

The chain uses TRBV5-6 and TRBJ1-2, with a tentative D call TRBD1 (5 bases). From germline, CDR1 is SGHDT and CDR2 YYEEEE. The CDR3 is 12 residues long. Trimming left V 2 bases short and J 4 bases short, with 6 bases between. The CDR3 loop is CASSFDSYGYTF. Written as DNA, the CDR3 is TGTGCCAGCAGCTTTGACAGCTATGGCTACACCTTC. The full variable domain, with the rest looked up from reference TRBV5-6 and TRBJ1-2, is DAGVTQSPTHLIKTRGQQVTLRCSPKSGHDTVSWYQQALGQGPQFIFQYYEEEERQRGNFPDRFSGHQFPNYSSELNVNALLLGDSALYLCASSFDSYGYTFGSGTRLTVV.

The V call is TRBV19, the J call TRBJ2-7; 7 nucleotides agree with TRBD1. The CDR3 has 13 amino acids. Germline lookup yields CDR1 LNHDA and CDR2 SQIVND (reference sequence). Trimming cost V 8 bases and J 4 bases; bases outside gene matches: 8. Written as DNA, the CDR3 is TGTGCCAGTGCTCCGGGACAGCAATACGAGCAGTACTTC. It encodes CASAPGQQYEQYF.

The CDR3, as DNA: TGTGCCAGCAGTTTAGGCGAGACAAATGAGCAGTTCTTC. Protein: CASSLGETNEQFF. The V gene is TRBV27, the J gene TRBJ2-1, with no clear D. The CDR3 has 13 amino acids. V shed 2 bases and J shed 7 bases, with 9 bases lying between them. CDR1 and CDR2 from the germline V gene are MNHEY and SMNVEV (reference sequence).

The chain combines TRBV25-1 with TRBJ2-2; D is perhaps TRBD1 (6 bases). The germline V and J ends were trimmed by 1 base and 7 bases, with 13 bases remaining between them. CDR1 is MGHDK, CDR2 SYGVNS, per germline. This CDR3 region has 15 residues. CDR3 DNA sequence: TGTGCCAGCAGTGAATTAAACAGGGCGGACGGGGAGCTGTTTTTT. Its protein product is CASSELNRADGELFF.

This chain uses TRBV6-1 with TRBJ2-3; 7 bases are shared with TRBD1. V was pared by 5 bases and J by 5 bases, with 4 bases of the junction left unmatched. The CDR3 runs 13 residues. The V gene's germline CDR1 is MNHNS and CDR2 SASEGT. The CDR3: CASSRQGGDTQYF. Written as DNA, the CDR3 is TGTGCCAGCAGTCGACAGGGTGGAGATACGCAGTATTTT.

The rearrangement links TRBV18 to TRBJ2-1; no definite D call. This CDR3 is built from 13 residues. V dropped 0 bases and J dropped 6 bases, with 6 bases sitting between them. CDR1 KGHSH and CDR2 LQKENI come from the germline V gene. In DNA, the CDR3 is TGTGCCAGCTCACCACCCTTGAGCAATGAGCAGTTCTTC. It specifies CASSPPLSNEQFF. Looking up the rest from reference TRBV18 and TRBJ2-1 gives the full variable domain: NAGVMQNPRHLVRRRGQEARLRCSPMKGHSHVYWYRQLPEEGLKFMVYLQKENIIDESGMPKERFSAEFPKEGPSILRIQQVVRGDSAAYFCASSPPLSNEQFFGPGTRLTVL.

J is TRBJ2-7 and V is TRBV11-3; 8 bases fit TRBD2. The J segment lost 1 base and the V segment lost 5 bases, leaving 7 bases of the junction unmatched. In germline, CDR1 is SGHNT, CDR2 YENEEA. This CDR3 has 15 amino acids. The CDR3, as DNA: TGTGCCAGCAGCCCCCGACTAGCGACGTCCTACGAGCAGTACTTC. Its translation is CASSPRLATSYEQYF.

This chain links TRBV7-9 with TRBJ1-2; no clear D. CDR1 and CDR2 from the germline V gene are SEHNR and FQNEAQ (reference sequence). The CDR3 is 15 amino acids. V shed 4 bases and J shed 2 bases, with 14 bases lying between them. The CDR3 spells CASSSDTRVNYGYTF. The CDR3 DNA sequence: TGTGCCAGCAGCTCAGATACTAGGGTAAACTATGGCTACACCTTC.

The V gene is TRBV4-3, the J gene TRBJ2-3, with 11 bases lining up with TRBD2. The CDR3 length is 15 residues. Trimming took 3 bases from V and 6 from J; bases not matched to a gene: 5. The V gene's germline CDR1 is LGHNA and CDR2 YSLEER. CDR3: CASSQGLADSDTQYF. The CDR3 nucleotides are TGCGCCAGCAGCCAGGGACTAGCGGATTCTGATACGCAGTATTTT.

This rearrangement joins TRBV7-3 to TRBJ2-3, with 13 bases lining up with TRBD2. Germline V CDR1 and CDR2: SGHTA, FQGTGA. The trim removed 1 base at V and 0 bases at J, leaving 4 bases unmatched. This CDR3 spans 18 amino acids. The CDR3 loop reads CASSLRLAGGPSTDTQYF. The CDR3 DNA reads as TGTGCCAGCAGCTTAAGACTAGCGGGAGGCCCTAGCACAGATACGCAGTATTTT.

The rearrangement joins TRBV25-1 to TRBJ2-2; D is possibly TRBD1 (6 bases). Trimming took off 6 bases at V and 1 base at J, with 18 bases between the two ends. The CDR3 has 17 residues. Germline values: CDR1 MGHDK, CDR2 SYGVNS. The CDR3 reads CASRPSTGEGNTGELFF. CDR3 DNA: TGTGCCAGCAGGCCTTCGACAGGAGAAGGGAACACCGGGGAGCTGTTTTTT.

CDR3 residues: CASSLYSGKGETQYF. In DNA form, the CDR3 reads TGTGCCAGCAGCTTGTATTCCGGGAAGGGAGAGACCCAGTACTTC. The chain combines TRBV5-8 with TRBJ2-5; weak D call: TRBD2 (5 bases). This CDR3 region has 15 residues. Per germline, CDR1 SGHTS and CDR2 YDEGEE. V dropped 1 base and J dropped 4 bases, with 14 bases sitting between them.

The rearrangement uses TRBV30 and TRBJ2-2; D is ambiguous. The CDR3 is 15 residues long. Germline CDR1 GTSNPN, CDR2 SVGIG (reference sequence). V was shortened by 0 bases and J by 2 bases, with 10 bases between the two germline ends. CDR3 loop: CAWSVLQVNTGELFF. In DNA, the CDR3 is TGTGCCTGGAGTGTTTTGCAGGTCAACACCGGGGAGCTGTTTTTT.

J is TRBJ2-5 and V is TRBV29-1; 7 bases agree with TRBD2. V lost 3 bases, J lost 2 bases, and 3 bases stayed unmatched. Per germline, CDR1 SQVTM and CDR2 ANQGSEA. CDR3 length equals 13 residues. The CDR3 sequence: CSVEGGGQETQYF. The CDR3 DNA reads TGCAGCGTTGAGGGGGGAGGGCAAGAGACCCAGTACTTC. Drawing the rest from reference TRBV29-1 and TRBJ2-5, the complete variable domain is SAVISQKPSRDICQRGTSLTIQCQVDSQVTMMFWYRQQPGQSLTLIATANQGSEATYESGFVIDKFPISRPNLTFSTLTVSNMSPEDSSIYLCSVEGGGQETQYFGPGTRLLVL.

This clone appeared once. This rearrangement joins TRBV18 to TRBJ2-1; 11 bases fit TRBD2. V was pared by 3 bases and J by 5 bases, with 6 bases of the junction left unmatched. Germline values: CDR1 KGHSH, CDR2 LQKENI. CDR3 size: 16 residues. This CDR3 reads CASSPPSGRRDNEQFF. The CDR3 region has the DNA TGTGCCAGCTCACCCCCTAGCGGGAGGCGGGACAATGAGCAGTTCTTC.